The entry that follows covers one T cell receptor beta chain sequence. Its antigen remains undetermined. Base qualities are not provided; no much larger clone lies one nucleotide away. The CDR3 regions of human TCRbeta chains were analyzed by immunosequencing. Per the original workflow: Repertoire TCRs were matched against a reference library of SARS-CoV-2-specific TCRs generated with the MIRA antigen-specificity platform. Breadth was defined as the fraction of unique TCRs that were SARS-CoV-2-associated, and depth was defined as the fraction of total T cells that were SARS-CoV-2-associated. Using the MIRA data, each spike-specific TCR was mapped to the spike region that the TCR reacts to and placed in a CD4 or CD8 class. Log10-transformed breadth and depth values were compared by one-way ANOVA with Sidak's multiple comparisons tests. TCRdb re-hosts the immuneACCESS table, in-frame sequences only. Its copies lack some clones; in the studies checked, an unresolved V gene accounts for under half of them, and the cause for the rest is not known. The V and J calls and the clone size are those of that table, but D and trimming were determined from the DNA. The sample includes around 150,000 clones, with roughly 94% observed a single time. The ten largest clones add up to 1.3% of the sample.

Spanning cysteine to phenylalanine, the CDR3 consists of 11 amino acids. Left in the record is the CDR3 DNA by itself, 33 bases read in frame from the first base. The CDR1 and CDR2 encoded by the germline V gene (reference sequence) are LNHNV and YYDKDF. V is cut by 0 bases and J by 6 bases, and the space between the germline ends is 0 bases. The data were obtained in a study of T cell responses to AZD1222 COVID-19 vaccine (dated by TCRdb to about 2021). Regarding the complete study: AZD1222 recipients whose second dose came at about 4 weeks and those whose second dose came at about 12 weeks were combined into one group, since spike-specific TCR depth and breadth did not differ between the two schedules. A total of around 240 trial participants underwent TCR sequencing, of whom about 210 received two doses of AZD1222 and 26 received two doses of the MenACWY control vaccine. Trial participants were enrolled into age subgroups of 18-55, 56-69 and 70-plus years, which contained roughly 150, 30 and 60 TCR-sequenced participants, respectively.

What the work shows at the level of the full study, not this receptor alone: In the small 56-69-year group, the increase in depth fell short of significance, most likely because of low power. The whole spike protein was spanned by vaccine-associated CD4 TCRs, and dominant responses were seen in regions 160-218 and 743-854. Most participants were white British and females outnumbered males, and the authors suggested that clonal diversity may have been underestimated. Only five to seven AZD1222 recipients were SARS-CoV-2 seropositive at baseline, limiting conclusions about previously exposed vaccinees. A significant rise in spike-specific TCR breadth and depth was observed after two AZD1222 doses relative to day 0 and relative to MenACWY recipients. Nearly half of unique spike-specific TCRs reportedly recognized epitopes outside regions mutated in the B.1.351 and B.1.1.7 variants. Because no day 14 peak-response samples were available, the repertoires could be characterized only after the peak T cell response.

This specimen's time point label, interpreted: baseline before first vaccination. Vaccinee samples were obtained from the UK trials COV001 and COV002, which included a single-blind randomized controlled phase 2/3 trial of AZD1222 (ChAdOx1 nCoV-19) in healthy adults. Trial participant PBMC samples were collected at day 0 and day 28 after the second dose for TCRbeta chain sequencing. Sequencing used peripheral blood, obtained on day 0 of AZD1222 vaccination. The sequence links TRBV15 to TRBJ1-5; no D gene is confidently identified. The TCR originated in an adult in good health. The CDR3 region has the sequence CATSRDQPQHF. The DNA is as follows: TGTGCCACCAGCAGAGATCAGCCCCAGCATTTT. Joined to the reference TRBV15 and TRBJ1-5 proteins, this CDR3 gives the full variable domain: DAMVIQNPRYQVTQFGKPVTLSCSQTLNHNVMYWYQQKSSQAPKLLFHYYDKDFNNEADTPDNFQSRRPNTSFCFLDIRSPGLGDTAMYLCATSRDQPQHFGDGTRLSIL.